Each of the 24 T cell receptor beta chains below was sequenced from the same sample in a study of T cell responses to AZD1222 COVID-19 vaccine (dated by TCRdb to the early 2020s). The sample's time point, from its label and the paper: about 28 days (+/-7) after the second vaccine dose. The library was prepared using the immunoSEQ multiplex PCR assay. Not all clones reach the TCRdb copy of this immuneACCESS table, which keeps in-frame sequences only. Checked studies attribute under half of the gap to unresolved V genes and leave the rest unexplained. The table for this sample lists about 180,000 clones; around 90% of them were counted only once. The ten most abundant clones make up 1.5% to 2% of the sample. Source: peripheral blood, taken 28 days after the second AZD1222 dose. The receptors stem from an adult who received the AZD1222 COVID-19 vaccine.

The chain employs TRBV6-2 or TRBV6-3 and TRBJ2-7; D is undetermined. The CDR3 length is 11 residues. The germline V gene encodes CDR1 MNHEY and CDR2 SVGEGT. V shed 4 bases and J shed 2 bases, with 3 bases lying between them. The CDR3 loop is CASSSPYEQYF. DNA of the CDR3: TGTGCCAGCAGTTCACCCTACGAGCAGTACTTC.

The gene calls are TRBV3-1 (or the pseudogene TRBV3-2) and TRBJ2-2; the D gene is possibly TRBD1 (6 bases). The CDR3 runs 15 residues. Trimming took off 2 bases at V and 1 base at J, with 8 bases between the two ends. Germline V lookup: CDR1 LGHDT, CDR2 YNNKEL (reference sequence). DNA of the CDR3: TGTGCCAGCAGCCAATCACAGGGGAACACCGGGGAGCTGTTTTTT. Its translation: CASSQSQGNTGELFF.

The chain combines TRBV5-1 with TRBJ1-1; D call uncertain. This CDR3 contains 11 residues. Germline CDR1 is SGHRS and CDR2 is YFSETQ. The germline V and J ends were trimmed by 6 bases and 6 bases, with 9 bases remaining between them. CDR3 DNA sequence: TGCGCCAGCACCCACGGTGCTGAAGCTTTCTTT. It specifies CASTHGAEAFF.

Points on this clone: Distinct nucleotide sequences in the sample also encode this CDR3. CDR3 amino acids: CASSSAGTGELFF. Written as DNA, the CDR3 is TGTGCCAGCAGCTCGGCAGGGACCGGGGAGCTGTTTTTT. The J gene is TRBJ2-2, the V gene TRBV7-3, with D perhaps matching TRBD1 (5 bases). Germline-derived CDR1 and CDR2 are SGHTA and FQGTGA. V was cut by 4 bases and J by 5 bases, with 8 bases left in between. CDR3 size: 13 residues.

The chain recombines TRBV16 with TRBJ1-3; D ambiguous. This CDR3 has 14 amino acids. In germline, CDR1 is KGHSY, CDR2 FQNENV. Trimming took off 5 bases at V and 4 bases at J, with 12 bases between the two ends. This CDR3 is CASSTDGRGNTIYF. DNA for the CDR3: TGTGCCAGCAGCACGGACGGGCGAGGAAACACCATATATTTT.

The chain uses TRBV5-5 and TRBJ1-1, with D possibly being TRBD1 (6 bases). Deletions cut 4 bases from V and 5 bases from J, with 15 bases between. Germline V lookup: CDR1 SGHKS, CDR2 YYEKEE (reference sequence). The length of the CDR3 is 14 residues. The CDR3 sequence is CASSHREVITEAFF. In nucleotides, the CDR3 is TGTGCCAGCAGCCACAGGGAGGTAATAACTGAAGCTTTCTTT.

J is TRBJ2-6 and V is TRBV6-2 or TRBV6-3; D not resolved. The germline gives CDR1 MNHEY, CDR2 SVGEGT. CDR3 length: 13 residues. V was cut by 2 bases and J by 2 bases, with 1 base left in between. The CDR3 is CASSYPGANVLTF. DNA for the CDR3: TGTGCCAGCAGTTACCCTGGGGCCAACGTCCTGACTTTC.

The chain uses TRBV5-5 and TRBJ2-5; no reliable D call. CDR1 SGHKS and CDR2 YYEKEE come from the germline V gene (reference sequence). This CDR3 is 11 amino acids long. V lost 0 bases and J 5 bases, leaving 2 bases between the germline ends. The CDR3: CASSLEETQYF. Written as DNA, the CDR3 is TGTGCCAGCAGCTTGGAGGAGACCCAGTACTTC.

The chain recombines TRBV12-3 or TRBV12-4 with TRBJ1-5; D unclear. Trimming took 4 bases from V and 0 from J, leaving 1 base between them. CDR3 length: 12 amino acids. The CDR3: CASSYSNQPQHF. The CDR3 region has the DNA TGTGCCAGCAGTTATAGCAATCAGCCCCAGCATTTT.

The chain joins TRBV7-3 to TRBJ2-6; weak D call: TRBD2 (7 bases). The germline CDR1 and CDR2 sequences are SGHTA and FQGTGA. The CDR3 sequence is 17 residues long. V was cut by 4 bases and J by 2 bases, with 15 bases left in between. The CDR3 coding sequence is TGTGCCAGCAGCTCTTTCCAGGGGACTACTGGGGCCAACGTCCTGACTTTC. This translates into CASSSFQGTTGANVLTF. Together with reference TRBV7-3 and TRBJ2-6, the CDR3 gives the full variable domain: GAGVSQTPSNKVTEKGKYVELRCDPISGHTALYWYRQSLGQGPEFLIYFQGTGAADDSGLPNDRFFAVRPEGSVSTLKIQRTERGDSAVYLCASSSFQGTTGANVLTFGAGSRLTVL.

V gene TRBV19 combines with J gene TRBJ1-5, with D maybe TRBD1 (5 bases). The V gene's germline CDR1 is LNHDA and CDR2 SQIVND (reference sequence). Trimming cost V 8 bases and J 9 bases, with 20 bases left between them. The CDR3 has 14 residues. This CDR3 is CASLSGGDGGPQHF. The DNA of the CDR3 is TGTGCCAGTTTATCGGGGGGGGACGGTGGGCCCCAGCATTTT.

CDR3 bases: TGTGCCAGCAGTTCAGCGGGACAGGGGGCCAAGGCTTTCTTT. Translated, it gives CASSSAGQGAKAFF. The chain links TRBV28 to TRBJ1-1, with 12 bases aligning to TRBD1. This CDR3 is built from 14 residues. Germline V gene sequence: CDR1 MDHEN, CDR2 SYDVKM. With 4 bases clipped from V and 11 bases from J, the junction kept 8 bases outside the gene matches.

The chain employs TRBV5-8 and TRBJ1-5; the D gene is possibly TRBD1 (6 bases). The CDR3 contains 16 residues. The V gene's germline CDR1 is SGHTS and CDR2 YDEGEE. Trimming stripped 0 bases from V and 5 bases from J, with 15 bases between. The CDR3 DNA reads TGTGCCAGCAGCTTGGGGGGCGGACAGCACCATCAGCCCCAGCATTTT. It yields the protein CASSLGGGQHHQPQHF.

CDR3 DNA: TGTGCCAGCAGCCTGAACGGGGAGCTGTTTTTT. This translates into CASSLNGELFF. This sequence joins TRBV13 and TRBJ2-2; no clear D. V was clipped by 5 bases and J by 7 bases, with 5 bases between them. This CDR3 is built from 11 residues. Germline values: CDR1 PRHDT, CDR2 FYEKMQ (reference sequence).

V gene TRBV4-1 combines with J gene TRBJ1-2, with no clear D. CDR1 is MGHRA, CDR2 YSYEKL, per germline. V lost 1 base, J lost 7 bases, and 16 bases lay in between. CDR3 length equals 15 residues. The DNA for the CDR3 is TGCGCCAGCAGCCAAGTAGGGCGCAAAGGGCTTGGCTACACCTTC. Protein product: CASSQVGRKGLGYTF.

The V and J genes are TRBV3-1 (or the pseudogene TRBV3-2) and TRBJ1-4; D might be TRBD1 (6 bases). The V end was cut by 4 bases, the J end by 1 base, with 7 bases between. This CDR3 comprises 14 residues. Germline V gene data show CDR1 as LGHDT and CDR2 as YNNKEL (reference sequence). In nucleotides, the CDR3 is TGTGCCAGCAGCCCAGGGGTAACTAATGAAAAACTGTTTTTT. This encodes CASSPGVTNEKLFF.

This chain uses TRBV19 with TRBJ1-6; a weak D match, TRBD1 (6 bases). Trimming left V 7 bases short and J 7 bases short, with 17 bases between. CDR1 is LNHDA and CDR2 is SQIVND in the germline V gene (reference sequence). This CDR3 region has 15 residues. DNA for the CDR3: TGTGCCAGTACCCACCAGGGGAGGGAGAATTCACCCCTCCACTTT. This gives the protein CASTHQGRENSPLHF.

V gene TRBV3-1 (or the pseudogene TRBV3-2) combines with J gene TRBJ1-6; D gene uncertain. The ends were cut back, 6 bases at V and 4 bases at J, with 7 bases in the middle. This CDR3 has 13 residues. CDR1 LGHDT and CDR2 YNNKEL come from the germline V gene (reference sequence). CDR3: CASRPEYNSPLHF. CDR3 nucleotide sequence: TGTGCCAGCAGGCCCGAATATAATTCACCCCTCCACTTT.

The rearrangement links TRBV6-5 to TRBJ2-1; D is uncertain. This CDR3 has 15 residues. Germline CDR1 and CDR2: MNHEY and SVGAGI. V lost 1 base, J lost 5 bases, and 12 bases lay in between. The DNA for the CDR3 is TGTGCCAGCAGTTACTGGACGCGTGGAAACAATGAGCAGTTCTTC. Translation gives CASSYWTRGNNEQFF.

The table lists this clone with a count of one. CDR3 loop: CAWSDRGGTEAFF. The CDR3 DNA follows: TGTGCCTGGAGCGATAGGGGAGGCACTGAAGCTTTCTTT. The genes are TRBV30 and TRBJ1-1, with a possible D match to TRBD1 (5 bases). V was clipped by 3 bases and J by 4 bases, with 12 bases between them. This CDR3 has 13 residues. Germline V gene data show CDR1 as GTSNPN and CDR2 as SVGIG (reference sequence).

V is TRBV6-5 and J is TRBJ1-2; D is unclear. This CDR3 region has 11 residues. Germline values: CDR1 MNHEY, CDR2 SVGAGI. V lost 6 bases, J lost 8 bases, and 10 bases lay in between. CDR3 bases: TGTGCCAGCAGAGTGGAGCTCGGCTACACCTTC. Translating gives CASRVELGYTF.

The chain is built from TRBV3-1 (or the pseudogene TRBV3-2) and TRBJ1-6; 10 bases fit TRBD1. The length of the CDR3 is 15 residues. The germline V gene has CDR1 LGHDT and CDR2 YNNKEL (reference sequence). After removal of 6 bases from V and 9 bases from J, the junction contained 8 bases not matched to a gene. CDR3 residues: CASSTIRDRGSPLHF. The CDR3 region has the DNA TGTGCCAGCAGTACTATCCGGGACAGGGGTTCACCCCTCCACTTT.

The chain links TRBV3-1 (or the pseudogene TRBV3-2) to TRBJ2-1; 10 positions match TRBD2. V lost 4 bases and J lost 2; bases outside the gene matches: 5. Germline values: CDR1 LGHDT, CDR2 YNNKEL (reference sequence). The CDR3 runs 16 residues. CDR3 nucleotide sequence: TGTGCCAGCAGCCCTATAGCGGGGGGTCCCTACAATGAGCAGTTCTTC. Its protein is CASSPIAGGPYNEQFF.

The CDR3 DNA reads TGTGCCAGCAGTCTGAGGGGAGACACTGAAGCTTTCTTT. It yields the protein CASSLRGDTEAFF. The V gene is TRBV12-3 or TRBV12-4, the J gene TRBJ1-1; weak D call: TRBD1 (5 bases). This CDR3 is built from 13 residues. V was cut by 5 bases and J by 3 bases, with 10 bases left in between.